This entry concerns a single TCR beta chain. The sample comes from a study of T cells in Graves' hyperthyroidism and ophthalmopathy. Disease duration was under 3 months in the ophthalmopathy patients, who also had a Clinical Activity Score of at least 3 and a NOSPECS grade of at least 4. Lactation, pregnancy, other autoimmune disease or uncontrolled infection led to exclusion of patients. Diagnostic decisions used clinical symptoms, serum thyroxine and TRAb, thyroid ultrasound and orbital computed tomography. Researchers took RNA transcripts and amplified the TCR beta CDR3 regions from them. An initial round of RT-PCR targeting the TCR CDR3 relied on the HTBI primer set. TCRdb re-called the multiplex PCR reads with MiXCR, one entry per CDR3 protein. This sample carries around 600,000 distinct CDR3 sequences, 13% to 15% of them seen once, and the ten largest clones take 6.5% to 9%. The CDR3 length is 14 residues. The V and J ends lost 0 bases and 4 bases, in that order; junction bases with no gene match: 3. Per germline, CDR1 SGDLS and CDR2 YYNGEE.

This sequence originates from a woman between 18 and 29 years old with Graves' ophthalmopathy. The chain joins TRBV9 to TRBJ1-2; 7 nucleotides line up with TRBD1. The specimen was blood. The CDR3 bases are TGTGCCAGCAGCGTAGGGGGGGACAGCTATGGCTACACCTTC. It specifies CASSVGGDSYGYTF.